The text below deals with one T cell receptor (beta chain). J was trimmed by 1 base and V by 4 bases; bases with no gene match: 3. This CDR3 region has 15 residues. Germline lookup yields CDR1 SGHAT and CDR2 FQDESV (reference sequence). One entry per CDR3 protein, called by TCRdb with MiXCR from the RT-PCR reads. The sample holds about a million distinct CDR3 sequences, over 15% seen once. The data stem from a study of patients and donors after allogeneic stem cell transplantation. Sequencing was done on a sample of blood, either unsorted or a sorted T cell fraction (not recorded which). The V and J genes are TRBV11-1 and TRBJ2-3; 9 bases match TRBD2. This TCR derives from a human donor who was either an allogeneic HSCT recipient or a stem cell or donor lymphocyte infusion donor (not recorded which). It is not recorded whose cells these are; they may come from a transplant donor. The CDR3 DNA is TGTGCCAGCAGCTCCAAGCGGGGGGGCACAGATACGCAGTATTTT. This codes for CASSSKRGGTDTQYF.